The sequence of this T cell receptor beta chain was determined in a study of immune characterization of retroperitoneal liposarcoma. MiXCR, applied by TCRdb to the PCR reads, yields one record per CDR3 protein. This sample has 9,000 to 13,000 distinct CDR3 sequences, with around 30% found just once. The CDR3 consists of 14 residues. Germline V gives CDR1 LGHNT, CDR2 FRNRAP. V was shortened by 6 bases and J by 0 bases, with 8 bases between the two germline ends. The chain carries TRBV12-5 and TRBJ2-2, with D perhaps TRBD1 (6 bases). The sequenced material came from tumor tissue. This TCR was sampled from a male donor with retroperitoneal liposarcoma. Here the CDR3 reads CASGQGPNTGELFF. The CDR3 nucleotides are TGTGCTAGTGGACAGGGCCCGAACACCGGGGAGCTGTTTTTT.